The T cell receptor beta chain under discussion was sequenced for a study of blood T cell repertoires in COVID-19. Study details: T cells, B-cell-depleted T cells, or PBMCs provided the cDNA or gDNA that served as material.

In the original processing: Amplification of reference gene primers provided the estimated nucleated cell counts. Profiled with immunoSEQ multiplex PCR; TCRdb holds only in-frame clones, not every one. The V and J calls and the clone size are those of that table, but D and trimming were determined from the DNA. The table has fewer than 200,000 clones, about 86% seen once; the top ten hold around 7%. Recovered participants had two consecutive negative NP/OP PCR tests, healthcare professional clearance, or symptom resolution. Unmatched junction bases numbered 8, after V lost 6 bases and J lost 3 bases. Per germline, CDR1 MGHDK and CDR2 SYGVNS. CDR3 length: 17 residues.

The chain employs TRBV25-1 and TRBJ2-6; 10 bases map to TRBD1. The clonotype was recovered from a man between 50 and 59 years old who had recovered from COVID-19. Sample: PBMCs or T cells enriched from blood (not recorded which). The CDR3 DNA reads TGTGCCAGCAGACCCCGACAGGGGGCGAGTGGGGCCAACGTCCTGACTTTC. Its translation: CASRPRQGASGANVLTF.